Listed below are T cell receptor beta chains from one sample, sequenced in a study of breast tumors, draining lymph nodes, adjacent tissues. MiXCR was run by TCRdb on the multiplex PCR reads, yielding one entry per CDR3 protein. Of 20,000 to 30,000 distinct CDR3 sequences in the sample, 23% were seen once. The sequencing input was breast tumor tissue. The receptor source for this set is a female donor with breast cancer. Some clones in this sample may be carry-over from other donors' samples. Both conserved end residues are part of each CDR3. D genes are given only for firm matches. Part of the rows lack a size; the others show once, few, many or a class for expanded clones.

clone_size j_call v_call d_call cdr3_nt cdr3_aa
many TRBJ2-1 TRBV27 NA TGTGCCAGCAGTTTAAGTAGCGGACCCTACAATGAGCAGTTCTTC CASSLSSGPYNEQFF
many TRBJ2-3 TRBV12-3/TRBV12-4 NA TGTGCCAGCAGTCGCAGGACGTTAGATACGCAGTATTTT CASSRRTLDTQYF
few TRBJ1-2 TRBV11-2 NA TGTGCCAGCAGCCAAGGATCCGGGACGGTAAACTATGGCTACACCTTC CASSQGSGTVNYGYTF
many TRBJ2-7 TRBV18 NA TGTGCCAGCTCACCACAGTTAGAGAGCTCCTACGAGCAGTACTTC CASSPQLESSYEQYF
many TRBJ2-7 TRBV28 TRBD1 TGTGCCAGCAGCCTATTGGACAGGGGAACCTACGAGCAGTACTTC CASSLLDRGTYEQYF
NA TRBJ2-4 TRBV11-2 TRBD2 TGTGCCAGCATAGGCGGGGGGGCCAAAAACATTCAGTACTTC CASIGGGAKNIQYF
NA TRBJ1-1 TRBV28 TRBD1 TGTGCCAGCAGTTTAAGGAGTGTGGGACAGGGTGGAGCTTTCTTT CASSLRSVGQGGAFF
many TRBJ2-7 TRBV5-8 NA TGTGCCAGCAGCTTGGCCCAGGGACGCGAGCAGTACTTC CASSLAQGREQYF
many TRBJ1-5 TRBV6-4 TRBD1 TGTGCCAGCAGTGACGGGCAGGGGGCCAGCAATCAGCCCCAGCATTTT CASSDGQGASNQPQHF
NA TRBJ2-1 TRBV20-1 TRBD2 TGCAGTGTTCCGGACCACTCCGGGACTAGCGTTTTCAATGAGCAGCTCTTC CSVPDHSGTSVFNEQLF
many TRBJ2-7 TRBV5-8 TRBD2 TGTGCCAGCAGCTACTTAGCGGGGCACTCCTACGAGCAGTACTTC CASSYLAGHSYEQYF
few TRBJ2-1 TRBV3-1 TRBD2 TGTGCCAGCAGCCAAGATTTCACTAGCGGGAGGGCCAACTACAATGAGCAGTTCTTC CASSQDFTSGRANYNEQFF
many TRBJ1-4 TRBV5-6 NA TGTGCCAGCAGCTTGATGGATTTCGCGGGAAAACTGTTTTTT CASSLMDFAGKLFF
few TRBJ1-2 TRBV28 TRBD1 TGTGCCAGCAGTGTCACAGGGGTCGGTAACTATGGCTACACCTTC CASSVTGVGNYGYTF
many TRBJ2-5 TRBV6-6 NA TGTGCCAGCAGTTTCGAAGAGACCCAGTACTTC CASSFEETQYF
few TRBJ1-1 TRBV2 TRBD1 TGTGCCAGCGGACAGGGGCAGAACACTGAAGCTTTCTTT CASGQGQNTEAFF
many TRBJ1-2 TRBV10-3 TRBD1 TGTGCCATCAGCCCGGGACAGGGGGCGGGAGGCTACACCTTC CAISPGQGAGGYTF
many TRBJ1-3 TRBV5-1 NA TGCGCCAGCAGCTTGGCAGGAATCTCTGGAAACACCATATATTTT CASSLAGISGNTIYF
medium-sized TRBJ1-5 TRBV28 NA TGTGCCAGCAGTTTAGATGGAGGGAATCAGCCCCAGCATTTT CASSLDGGNQPQHF
many TRBJ1-2 TRBV18 NA TGTGCCAGCTCACTCTCCCGGGATGGCTACACCTTC CASSLSRDGYTF
many TRBJ1-6 TRBV27 NA TGTGCCAGCACCCTTCGGGGGGGCCAAATGGATTCACCCCTCCACTTT CASTLRGGQMDSPLHF
NA TRBJ2-1 TRBV6-1 NA TGTGCCAGTAGGGGAGGACTCAATGAGCAGTCCTTC CASRGGLNEQSF
many TRBJ2-2 TRBV4-1 TRBD2 TGCGCCAGCAGCCGGGAGGGACTAGCGGGAAGCCACACCGGGGAGCTGTTTTTT CASSREGLAGSHTGELFF
many TRBJ2-5 TRBV2 TRBD2 TGTGCCAGCAGTGAAGGACTAGCGGGCCTCCAGGAGACCCAGTACTTC CASSEGLAGLQETQYF
many TRBJ2-7 TRBV11-2 TRBD2 TGTGCCAGCAGCATACCGTATGCGGGAGTTTACGAGCAGTACTTC CASSIPYAGVYEQYF
many TRBJ1-6 TRBV27 NA TGTGCCAGCAGTTTATCGTGGGGCATAGGTTCACCCCTCCACTTT CASSLSWGIGSPLHF
many TRBJ2-7 TRBV11-2 NA TGTGCCAGCAGCTTAAAGGGAGCAGCCTACGAGCAGTACTTC CASSLKGAAYEQYF
many TRBJ2-2 TRBV24-1 NA TGTGCCACACGGGACTCGAACACCGGGGAGCTGTTTTTT CATRDSNTGELFF
many TRBJ2-5 TRBV10-3 NA TGTGCCATCAGTGGTGGGGGCGCAGAGGAGACCCAGTACTTC CAISGGGAEETQYF
many TRBJ2-2 TRBV7-9 NA TGTGCCAGCAGCTTAGCGAGGGATCTCGAAGAGCTGTTTTTT CASSLARDLEELFF
NA TRBJ2-3 TRBV28 TRBD2 TGTGCCAGCAGTAACCTAGCGGCTAGCACAGATACGCAGTATTTT CASSNLAASTDTQYF
many TRBJ1-4 TRBV15 NA TGTGCCACCAGCACAGGACCCGGGGGAAAACTGTTTTTT CATSTGPGGKLFF
many TRBJ1-4 TRBV5-1 NA TGCGCCAGCAGCTTGGTGGGCGGAGTCAATGAAAAACTGTTTTTT CASSLVGGVNEKLFF
many TRBJ1-5 TRBV6-6 TRBD1 TGTGCCAGCAGCCGGACAGGGCGGAGCAATCAGCCCCAGCATTTT CASSRTGRSNQPQHF
NA TRBJ1-2 TRBV9 NA TGTGCCAGCAGCCCTAGGGACAACCCTAACTATGGCCACACCTTC CASSPRDNPNYGHTF
many TRBJ2-2 TRBV6-1 NA TGTGCCAGCAGTCCTAGCATCGACAGGATCACCGGGGAGCTGTTTTTT CASSPSIDRITGELFF
many TRBJ2-7 TRBV11-2 TRBD1 TGTGCCAGCAGTTCTGTTGTAGGACAGGGAACTGAGCAGTACTTC CASSSVVGQGTEQYF
many TRBJ1-6 TRBV28 TRBD1 TGTGCCAGCAGGCCGGGACAGGGGGAATTTTCACCCCTCCACTTT CASRPGQGEFSPLHF
many TRBJ1-2 TRBV6-5 NA TGTGCCAGCAGCCGCCCAGGGGTAAACTATGGCTACACCTTC CASSRPGVNYGYTF
many TRBJ1-5 TRBV6-6 NA TGTGCCAGCAGTGGGGGAAGGGAAAATCAGCCCCAGCATTTT CASSGGRENQPQHF
many TRBJ2-2 TRBV6-1 NA TGTGCCAGCAGTGAAGCATTGCTGGGGGGCGCGAACACCGGGGAGCTGTTTTTT CASSEALLGGANTGELFF
many TRBJ2-7 TRBV7-8 TRBD2 TGTGCCAGCAGCACCGACCCCGGACATTGGACTAGCGGGAGGGTGCAGTACTTC CASSTDPGHWTSGRVQYF
NA TRBJ1-2 TRBV20-1 NA TGCAGTGCTAGACCAGGGGCTGGGTATGGCTACACCTTC CSARPGAGYGYTF
medium-sized TRBJ2-1 TRBV20-1 NA TGCAGTGCTTCCTGGTATAGGTCCTACAATGAGCAGTTCTTC CSASWYRSYNEQFF
many TRBJ1-5 TRBV12-3/TRBV12-4 NA TGTGCCAGCAGTTTGGGAGTGAGCAGATCTCTTGGAAATCAGCCCCAGCATTTT CASSLGVSRSLGNQPQHF
many TRBJ2-3 TRBV24-1 NA TGTGCCACCAGTGACCCCACCAGGGACATACGTTCAGATACGCAGTATTTT CATSDPTRDIRSDTQYF
many TRBJ2-7 TRBV14 NA TGTGCCAGCAGCCAAGACGACGGACAGCTGTCCGAGCAGTACTTC CASSQDDGQLSEQYF
many TRBJ1-2 TRBV6-2/TRBV6-3 NA TGTGCCAGCAGTCGGGACGTACTCAACTATGGCTACACCTTC CASSRDVLNYGYTF
many TRBJ1-5 TRBV19 TRBD1 TGTGCCAGTAGTCGCAAAAACACCGGGACAGGGGGCACTCAGCCCCAGCATTTT CASSRKNTGTGGTQPQHF
medium-sized TRBJ1-2 TRBV19 NA TGTGCCAGTAGTGGGAAGAGCCGACCTAAGGGCTATGGCTACACCTTC CASSGKSRPKGYGYTF
NA TRBJ2-3 TRBV20-1 TRBD2 TGCAGTGCCGAGGGGACCCTTAGCGGGAGCACAGATGCGCAGTATTTT CSAEGTLSGSTDAQYF
many TRBJ2-1 TRBV7-9 TRBD2 TGTGCCAGCAGCTTAAGGTTGGGACTAGCGGGAGGGCCCCCGTCCTACAATGAGCAGTTCTTC CASSLRLGLAGGPPSYNEQFF
many TRBJ1-5 TRBV6-5 NA TGTGCCAGCAGTTTTTCCTGGGGCCACCAGCCCCAGCATTTT CASSFSWGHQPQHF
many TRBJ1-5 TRBV6-4 NA TGTGCCAGCAGTCGGCCACATTGGAATCAGCCCCAGCATTTT CASSRPHWNQPQHF
many TRBJ2-7 TRBV27 NA TGTGCCAGCAGTCTGGACTCTAGGGGCTACGAGCAGTACTTC CASSLDSRGYEQYF
NA TRBJ1-1 TRBV6-6 NA TGTGCCAGCAGGAAAACGGTGAACACTGAAGCTTTCTTT CASRKTVNTEAFF
many TRBJ2-1 TRBV3-1 NA TGTGCCAGCAGCCATGGAAGCGGGCTGGGCTCCTACAATGAGCAGTTCTTC CASSHGSGLGSYNEQFF
many TRBJ1-4 TRBV7-9 NA TGTGCCAGCAGCTACTTCCGGGACCCTGTGGGGCAAGCCGAAAAACTGTTTTTT CASSYFRDPVGQAEKLFF
many TRBJ2-7 TRBV7-9 TRBD2 TGTGCCAGCAGCCGCGAGACTAGCGGGTGGGTCGAGCAGTACTTC CASSRETSGWVEQYF